This T cell receptor (beta chain) was captured in a study of Tregs in tolerant kidney transplant recipients (dated by TCRdb to 2018 to 2020). At the level of the whole study: The transplants used related donors with nonmyeloablative bone marrow transplantation, and mixed chimerism in the human trials was transient. Before combined kidney and bone marrow transplantation, this study identified donor-specific regulatory T cells using TCRbeta sequencing and then followed those same cells after transplant. Paper-wide results and their limitations: Donor-specific Treg expansion exceeded global Treg expansion in tolerant patients, suggesting antigen-driven rather than nonspecific expansion. Expanding Tregs with activated donor B cells appeared to identify the most biologically relevant and donor-specific TCRbeta repertoire. The study was limited by small patient numbers, and the findings need validation in larger populations and under other immunosuppression protocols. Biological reproducibility was not examined directly, but technical replication error appeared to be minimal. For some patients the PCR primers changed over time, which made it impossible to compare the samples from those patients at the nucleotide level.

Genomic DNA was extracted from sorted cells with the QIAGEN DNeasy Blood and Tissue Kit for TCRbeta CDR3 sequencing. High-throughput TCRbeta CDR3 sequencing was carried out commercially through immunoSEQ, with PCR amplification with bias correction and internal controls included. In the source study's methods: Unique productive TCRbeta sequences were defined by CDR3 nucleotide sequence where primers matched, and otherwise by CDR3 amino acid sequence together with Vbeta and Jbeta genes. To correct for sorting error, sequences found in more than one sorted population at a frequency ratio of 2:1 or less were discarded, and the remaining shared sequences were assigned to the population with the higher frequency. A sequence was defined as donor-reactive if the sequence was expanded at least 5-fold in CFSE-low cells compared with unstimulated cells and had a frequency of at least 0.01% in CFSE-low cells. Jensen-Shannon divergence, calculated on the top 100 TCRbeta sequences ranked by frequency, was used to quantify repertoire divergence. For any sample with multiple sequencing runs, sorting error was corrected in each run separately before the runs were pooled. TCRdb limited this immuneACCESS table to in-frame rearrangements with V and J called. A share of clones is missing; checked studies link under half to unresolved V genes, and the rest is unexplained. The V and J calls and clone size were taken over from that table, and D and trimming were inferred from the DNA. This sample has about 83,000 clones in its table, and roughly 98% of those were observed once. Of the sample, about 0.5% is held by the ten largest clones.

Notes on this clone: The antigen it recognizes is unknown. It has no much larger one-base neighbor in the sample; base qualities were not kept.

Clipping removes 5 bases from V and 3 bases from J, with 7 as the unmatched junction base count. From the germline V gene (reference sequence), CDR1 is LNHDA and CDR2 is SQIVND. Reading from cysteine to phenylalanine, the CDR3 counts 14 amino acids. The kept DNA is CDR3 alone, 42 bases in frame from the first base. Read against the paper, the sample's time point label means: blood sample drawn before combined kidney and bone marrow transplant. Unstimulated Tregs (CD4+CD25+CD127-), CD4+ non-Tregs (CD4+CD25-), CD4 and CD8 cells were FACS-sorted from thawed PBMCs. Patients were several combined kidney and bone marrow transplant recipients from the ITN036ST trial, and only these trial subjects had samples available. Healthy control blood was processed to PBMCs by Ficoll density gradient and cryopreserved, and patient PBMCs were collected before and after transplant.

Sequenced here: CD4+ T cells from blood, sampled before the transplant. The TCR sequence derives from a human donor who received a combined kidney and bone marrow transplant. The rearrangement combines TRBV19 with TRBJ2-7; 7 middle bases align to TRBD1. The DNA is TGTGCCAGTAGTCTATCAGGGGGAATCTACGAGCAGTACTTC. Translated, this is CASSLSGGIYEQYF.